This TCR beta chain was sequenced in a study of blood T cells in healthy people across ages. General observations from the study: Whereas aged donors had fewer naive CD4+ cells, long-lived donors had more of them and higher diversity.

Comment on this clonotype: Its antigen is undetermined.

The CDR3 length is 15 residues. For the second PCR, which ran for about 6 to 11 cycles, a sample-barcoded 5' primer and a J-beta primer mix were used. One entry per CDR3 protein, called by TCRdb with MiXCR from the 5' RACE reads. The top ten clones hold around 3% of a sample with approximately 780,000 distinct CDR3 sequences, roughly 25% of them seen once. The data were also submitted as part of a second study, on T cells of mothers and their children. That publication notes: Healthy Caucasian mothers, a few in number, and their six children were the donors. cDNA was made from all extracted RNA, around 1.6 ug per 15 ul. In each mother, TCR beta CDR3 reads exceeded 9.5 million; in each child, they numbered a few million.

Sequenced: blood. This sequence was found in a boy younger than 18 in good health. The chain combines TRBV12-3 or TRBV12-4 with TRBJ2-5, with 7 bases aligning to TRBD1. The better agreement between TRBJ2-1 and the DNA end casts doubt on the J call. CDR3 coding DNA: TGTGCCAGCAGCCTTGGACAGGCCTATGGGGATGAGCAGTTCTTC. Amino acids: CASSLGQAYGDEQFF.